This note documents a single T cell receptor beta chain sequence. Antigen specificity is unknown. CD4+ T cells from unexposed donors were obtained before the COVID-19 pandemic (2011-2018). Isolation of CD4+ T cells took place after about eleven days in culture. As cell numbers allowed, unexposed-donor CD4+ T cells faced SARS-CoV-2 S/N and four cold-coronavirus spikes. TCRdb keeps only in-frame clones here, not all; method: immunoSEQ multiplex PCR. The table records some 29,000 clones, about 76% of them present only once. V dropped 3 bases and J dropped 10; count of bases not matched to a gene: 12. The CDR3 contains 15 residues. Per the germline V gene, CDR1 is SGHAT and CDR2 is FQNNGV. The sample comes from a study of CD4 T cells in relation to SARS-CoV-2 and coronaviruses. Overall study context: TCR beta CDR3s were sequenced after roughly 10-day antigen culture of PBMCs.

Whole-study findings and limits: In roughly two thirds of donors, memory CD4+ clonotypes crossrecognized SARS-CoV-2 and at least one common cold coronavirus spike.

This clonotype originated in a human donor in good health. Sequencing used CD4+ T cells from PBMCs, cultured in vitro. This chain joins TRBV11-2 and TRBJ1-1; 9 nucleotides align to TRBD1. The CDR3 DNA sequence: TGTGCCAGCAGCTTTTTAACCACAGGGGGCATAGGAGCTTTCTTT. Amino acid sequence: CASSFLTTGGIGAFF.